This T cell receptor (beta chain) appears in the sequencing data of a study of CD8 T cells in Susac syndrome. Germline CDR1 is SEHNR and CDR2 is FQNEAQ (reference sequence). V shed 2 bases and J 6 bases; nucleotides not matched to a gene: 7. This CDR3 is built from 16 residues. RNA in amounts of about 0.45 to 1 ug was reverse transcribed with random hexamers. TCRdb ran MiXCR on the immunoSEQ multiplex PCR reads and lists one entry per CDR3 protein. The sample holds hundreds of thousands of distinct CDR3 sequences; around 85% are singletons and the top ten take 0.09% to 0.15%. TCR beta sequences were obtained from blood CD8+ and CD4+ T cells.

The sample was CD8+ T cells from PBMCs. The V call is TRBV7-9, the J call TRBJ2-3, with 11 nucleotides matching TRBD2. This clonotype was obtained from a human donor with multiple sclerosis. CDR3 DNA sequence: TGTGCCAGCAGCTTACATGGACTAGCGGGTTCCGATACGCAGTATTTT. This codes for CASSLHGLAGSDTQYF.